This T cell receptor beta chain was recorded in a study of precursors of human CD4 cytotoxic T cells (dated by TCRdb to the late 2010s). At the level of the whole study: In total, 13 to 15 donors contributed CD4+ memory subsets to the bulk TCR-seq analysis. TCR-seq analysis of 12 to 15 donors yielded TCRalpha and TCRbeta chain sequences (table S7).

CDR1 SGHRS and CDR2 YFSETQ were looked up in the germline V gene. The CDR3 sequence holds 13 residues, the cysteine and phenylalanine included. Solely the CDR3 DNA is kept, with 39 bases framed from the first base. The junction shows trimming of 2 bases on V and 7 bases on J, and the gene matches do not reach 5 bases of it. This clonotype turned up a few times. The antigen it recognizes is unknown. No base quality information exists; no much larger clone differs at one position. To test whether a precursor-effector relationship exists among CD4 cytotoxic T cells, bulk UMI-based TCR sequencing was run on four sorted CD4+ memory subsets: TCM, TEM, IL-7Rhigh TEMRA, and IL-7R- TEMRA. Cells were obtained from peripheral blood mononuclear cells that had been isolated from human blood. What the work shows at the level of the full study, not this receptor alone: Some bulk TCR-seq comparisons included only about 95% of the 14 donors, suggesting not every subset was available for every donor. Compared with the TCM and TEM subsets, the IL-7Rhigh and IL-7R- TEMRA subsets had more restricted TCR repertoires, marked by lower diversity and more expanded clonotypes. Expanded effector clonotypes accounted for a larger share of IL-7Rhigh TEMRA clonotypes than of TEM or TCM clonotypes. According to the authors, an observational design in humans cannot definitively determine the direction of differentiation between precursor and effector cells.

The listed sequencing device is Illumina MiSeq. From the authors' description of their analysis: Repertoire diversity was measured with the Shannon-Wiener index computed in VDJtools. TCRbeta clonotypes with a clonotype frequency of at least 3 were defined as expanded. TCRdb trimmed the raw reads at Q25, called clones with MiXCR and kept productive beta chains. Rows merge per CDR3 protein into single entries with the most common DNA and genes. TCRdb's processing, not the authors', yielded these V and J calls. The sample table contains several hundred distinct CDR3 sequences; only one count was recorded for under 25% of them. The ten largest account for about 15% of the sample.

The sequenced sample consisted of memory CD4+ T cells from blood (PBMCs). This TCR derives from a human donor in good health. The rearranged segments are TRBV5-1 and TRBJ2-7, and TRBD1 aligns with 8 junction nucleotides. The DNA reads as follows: TGCGCCAGCAGCTTCGGACAGGGTCGAGAGCAGTACTTC. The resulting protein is CASSFGQGREQYF.